One sample yielded the 32 T cell receptor beta chains listed below, sequenced in a study of long-term antiretroviral therapy in people with HIV. Survey level was the resolution at which the v3.0 immunoSEQ assay ran. The protocol was immunoSEQ multiplex PCR, while the TCRdb copy is restricted to in-frame clones and leaves out a portion. The repertoire holds about 12,000 clones, with over 60% as singletons. Here the sequenced sample was unsorted PBMCs, taken 0.5 years before starting antiretroviral therapy. The receptors here all came from a woman in her 40s with HIV.

The rearrangement joins TRBV30 to TRBJ1-1; D remains ambiguous. V lost 0 bases and J lost 0, with 8 bases in between. The germline gives CDR1 GTSNPN, CDR2 SVGIG (reference sequence). The CDR3 spans 14 residues. The CDR3 loop reads CAWSVLVMNTEAFF. The CDR3 DNA follows: TGTGCCTGGAGTGTTTTGGTGATGAACACTGAAGCTTTCTTT.

This clone has just a few counts. The V call is TRBV28, the J call TRBJ1-1; unclear D gene. Germline CDR1 MDHEN, CDR2 SYDVKM. The CDR3 runs to 14 residues. The V and J ends lost 2 bases and 2 bases respectively, with 9 bases between them. DNA for the CDR3: TGTGCCAGCAGTTTACCCGACGGAAACACTGAAGCTTTCTTT. Protein: CASSLPDGNTEAFF.

This chain links TRBV7-9 with TRBJ1-2, with a weak D call TRBD1 (5 bases). Trimming shortened V by 1 base and J by 4 bases, and 16 bases separated the two germline ends. The germline CDR1 and CDR2 sequences are SEHNR and FQNEAQ (reference sequence). The CDR3 runs 16 residues. In DNA, the CDR3 is TGTGCCAGCAGCTTAGTGACCCAGGGTGTAAGCTATGGCTACACCTTC. Amino acids: CASSLVTQGVSYGYTF.

The rearrangement joins TRBV5-4 to TRBJ1-1; no reliable D call. The CDR3 is made up of 14 amino acids. Germline V gene data show CDR1 as SGHNT and CDR2 as YYREEE (reference sequence). Trimming removed 0 bases from V and 4 bases from J, with 10 bases in between. The DNA of the CDR3 is TGTGCCAGCAGCTTGGCAGCAGTAAGCACTGAAGCTTTCTTT. It yields the protein CASSLAAVSTEAFF. Full variable domain (missing parts from reference TRBV5-4 and TRBJ1-1): ETGVTQSPTHLIKTRGQQVTLRCSSQSGHNTVSWYQQALGQGPQFIFQYYREEENGRGNFPPRFSGLQFPNYSSELNVNALELDDSALYLCASSLAAVSTEAFFGQGTRLTVV.

The V gene is TRBV6-5, the J gene TRBJ2-2; D perhaps matches TRBD1 (6 bases). V dropped 6 bases and J dropped 5 bases, with 13 bases sitting between them. The length of the CDR3 is 14 residues. Germline lookup yields CDR1 MNHEY and CDR2 SVGAGI. This CDR3 reads CASRDTGLTGELFF. CDR3 nucleotide sequence: TGTGCCAGCAGGGACACAGGGTTAACCGGGGAGCTGTTTTTT.

The genes are TRBV5-6 and TRBJ2-1, with D perhaps TRBD2 (7 bases). Trimming removed 1 base at V and 4 bases at J, with 15 bases between. CDR3 length: 16 amino acids. Germline V CDR1 and CDR2: SGHDT, YYEEEE. The CDR3 loop reads CASSLYTGGSYNEQFF. CDR3 DNA: TGTGCCAGCAGCTTGTATACGGGGGGCAGTTACAATGAGCAGTTCTTC.

This rearrangement joins TRBV7-9 to TRBJ2-2; perhaps TRBD2 as D (5 bases). The CDR3 has 12 residues. Trimming stripped 4 bases from V and 7 bases from J, with 7 bases between. Germline V gives CDR1 SEHNR, CDR2 FQNEAQ (reference sequence). This CDR3 is CASSYGNGELFF. In DNA, the CDR3 is TGTGCCAGCAGCTACGGGAACGGGGAGCTGTTTTTT. The whole variable domain, filled in from reference TRBV7-9 and TRBJ2-2, reads DTGVSQNPRHKITKRGQNVTFRCDPISEHNRLYWYRQTLGQGPEFLTYFQNEAQLEKSRLLSDRFSAERPKGSFSTLEIQRTEQGDSAMYLCASSYGNGELFFGEGSRLTVL.

This clone was observed a single time. The gene calls are TRBV7-2 and TRBJ2-5; D is unresolved. CDR1 is SGHTA, CDR2 FQGNSA, per germline. The CDR3 covers 14 residues. V lost 5 bases, J lost 2 bases, and 12 bases lay in between. CDR3 residues: CASSRTGVQETQYF. The DNA for the CDR3 is TGTGCCAGCAGCCGAACTGGGGTTCAAGAGACCCAGTACTTC.

V usage is TRBV4-1 and J usage is TRBJ2-7; TRBD2 matches at 14 bases. CDR3 length equals 16 residues. After removal of 3 bases from V and 3 bases from J, the junction contained 4 bases not matched to a gene. In germline, CDR1 is MGHRA, CDR2 YSYEKL. CDR3 coding DNA: TGCGCCAGCAGCCACACGGGACTAGCGGGGGACTACGAGCAGTACTTC. Translation gives CASSHTGLAGDYEQYF.

The rearrangement uses TRBV29-1 and TRBJ1-2; D remains ambiguous. V lost 2 bases and J lost 6, with 7 bases in between. The germline CDR1 and CDR2 sequences are SQVTM and ANQGSEA. CDR3 length: 11 amino acids. The CDR3 DNA is TGCAGCGTTGAATTACCCGATGGCTACACCTTC. Protein: CSVELPDGYTF. Full variable domain (missing parts from reference TRBV29-1 and TRBJ1-2): SAVISQKPSRDICQRGTSLTIQCQVDSQVTMMFWYRQQPGQSLTLIATANQGSEATYESGFVIDKFPISRPNLTFSTLTVSNMSPEDSSIYLCSVELPDGYTFGSGTRLTVV.

The chain combines TRBV30 with TRBJ2-5, with TRBD1 as a possible D gene (6 bases). Looked up from germline, CDR1 is GTSNPN and CDR2 is SVGIG (reference sequence). This CDR3 comprises 13 residues. The V end lost 1 base, the J end lost 4 bases, and 10 bases lay between the germline ends. The DNA of the CDR3 is TGTGCCTGGAGTGGGGGGACAAGAGAGACCCAGTACTTC. Its protein is CAWSGGTRETQYF.

This clone came up once. The chain uses TRBV7-9 and TRBJ1-6; TRBD1 is a possible D gene (6 bases). V lost 5 bases to trimming and J lost 3 bases, with 14 bases between them. Germline assignment: CDR1 SEHNR and CDR2 FQNEAQ (reference sequence). This CDR3 comprises 16 residues. The CDR3 nucleotides are TGTGCCAGCAGCGGGCGGACAGCTATCTATAATTCACCCCTCCACTTT. Translation: CASSGRTAIYNSPLHF.

CDR3 amino acids: CASSGTNSHSPLHF. CDR3 bases: TGTGCCAGCAGCGGGACCAACAGTCATTCACCCCTCCACTTT. V gene TRBV9 combines with J gene TRBJ1-6; D call uncertain. The CDR3 spans 14 residues. Trimming stripped 3 bases from V and 8 bases from J, with 12 bases between. From germline, CDR1 is SGDLS and CDR2 YYNGEE.

The CDR3 region has the DNA TGTGCCAGCAGCCCAGGGGGCAGCAACACTGAAGCTTTCTTT. Translated: CASSPGGSNTEAFF. The V and J genes are TRBV11-3 and TRBJ1-1, with 8 nucleotides matching TRBD1. The germline CDR1 and CDR2 sequences are SGHNT and YENEEA. The CDR3 is 14 residues long. V was clipped by 5 bases and J by 2 bases; unmatched bases: 4.

This chain links TRBV27 with TRBJ1-4; D gene unclear. Trimming shortened V by 6 bases and J by 6 bases, and 14 bases separated the two germline ends. Germline V lookup: CDR1 MNHEY, CDR2 SMNVEV (reference sequence). The CDR3 totals 14 residues. Here the CDR3 DNA reads TGTGCCAGCAGCCCGACCGCCGGCGATGAAAAACTGTTTTTT. Protein: CASSPTAGDEKLFF.

The genes are TRBV10-1 and TRBJ1-1, with a tentative D call TRBD1 (5 bases). Germline CDR1 is WNHNN and CDR2 is SYGVQD (reference sequence). The CDR3 is 13 amino acids. V lost 5 bases to trimming and J lost 7 bases, with 14 bases between them. CDR3 DNA sequence: TGCGCCAGCAGTCCTCGGTTGGGGGGTGAAGCTTTCTTT. Its translation is CASSPRLGGEAFF.

CDR3 amino acids: CASSLQGAHEQFF. CDR3 coding DNA: TGTGCCAGCAGTCTACAGGGGGCCCATGAGCAGTTCTTC. The chain combines TRBV2 with TRBJ2-1, with 9 bases lining up with TRBD1. Germline lookup yields CDR1 SNHLY and CDR2 FYNNEI. The V and J ends lost 5 bases and 8 bases, in that order; junction bases with no gene match: 4. This CDR3 has 13 residues.

The CDR3 loop is CASSFVNEQFF. The DNA for the CDR3 is TGTGCCAGCAGCTTTGTCAATGAGCAGTTCTTC. The chain employs TRBV7-9 and TRBJ2-1, with D unclear. The CDR3 length is 11 residues. CDR1 SEHNR and CDR2 FQNEAQ come from the germline V gene (reference sequence). V lost 3 bases and J 6 bases, leaving 3 bases between the germline ends. The whole variable domain, filled in from reference TRBV7-9 and TRBJ2-1, reads DTGVSQNPRHKITKRGQNVTFRCDPISEHNRLYWYRQTLGQGPEFLTYFQNEAQLEKSRLLSDRFSAERPKGSFSTLEIQRTEQGDSAMYLCASSFVNEQFFGPGTRLTVL.

The CDR3 here is CASSFGPGDLYEQYF. The CDR3 coding sequence is TGCGCCAGCAGCTTTGGGCCAGGGGATCTCTACGAGCAGTACTTC. The V and J genes are TRBV5-1 and TRBJ2-7; possible D gene TRBD1, 6 bases. Germline lookup yields CDR1 SGHRS and CDR2 YFSETQ. The CDR3 loop spans 15 amino acids. V was shortened by 2 bases and J by 3 bases, with 15 bases between the two germline ends.

This clone was picked up a small number of times. The chain employs TRBV4-2 and TRBJ2-7; D possibly corresponds to TRBD2 (6 bases). Trimming cost V 3 bases and J 1 base, with 13 bases left between them. Germline V lookup: CDR1 LGHNA, CDR2 YNFKEQ. The CDR3 consists of 15 residues. Written as DNA, the CDR3 is TGTGCCAGCAGCCACATAACGGCGGGGTCCTACGAGCAGTACTTC. As protein: CASSHITAGSYEQYF.

The rearrangement joins TRBV6-5 to TRBJ2-2, with a possible D match to TRBD2 (5 bases). The V end lost 2 bases, the J end lost 6 bases, and 10 bases lay between the germline ends. Germline-derived CDR1 and CDR2 are MNHEY and SVGAGI. CDR3 length: 14 residues. The CDR3 protein is CASSYPGRAGELFF. The CDR3 nucleotides read TGTGCCAGCAGTTACCCTGGGCGGGCCGGGGAGCTGTTTTTT.

The V and J genes are TRBV30 and TRBJ2-2, with D tentatively TRBD2 (6 bases). This CDR3 region has 14 residues. The ends were cut back, 3 bases at V and 7 bases at J, with 15 bases in the middle. Germline loops: CDR1 GTSNPN, CDR2 SVGIG (reference sequence). The DNA of the CDR3 is TGTGCCTGGAGAGGTCAAGGGCGGGGCGGGGAGCTGTTTTTT. It specifies CAWRGQGRGGELFF.

This rearrangement joins TRBV7-9 to TRBJ2-7; 10 nucleotides line up with TRBD1. J lost 4 bases, V lost 5 bases, and 14 bases had no gene match. The CDR3 sequence is 17 residues long. Germline V gene data show CDR1 as SEHNR and CDR2 as FQNEAQ (reference sequence). The DNA of the CDR3 is TGTGCCAGCAGCCCGGACAGGGGGTACGGAATTATGTACGAGCAGTACTTC. Its protein is CASSPDRGYGIMYEQYF.

This clone was seen only once. The J gene is TRBJ2-3, the V gene TRBV5-6; 9 positions agree with TRBD1. Germline CDR1 reads SGHDT; CDR2 reads YYEEEE. The CDR3 covers 15 residues. J lost 3 bases, V lost 5 bases, and 7 bases had no gene match. The CDR3 is CASRFRDRATDTQYF. CDR3 nucleotides: TGTGCCAGCAGATTCAGGGACAGGGCTACAGATACGCAGTATTTT.

The CDR3 is CASSGGDTEAFF. CDR3 coding DNA: TGTGCCAGCAGTGGGGGAGACACTGAAGCTTTCTTT. The chain combines TRBV6-5 with TRBJ1-1; perhaps TRBD1 as D (5 bases). The V end lost 5 bases, the J end lost 3 bases, and 7 bases lay between the germline ends. CDR1 and CDR2 from the germline V gene are MNHEY and SVGAGI. The length of the CDR3 is 12 residues.

This chain links TRBV25-1 with TRBJ1-5, with TRBD1 as a possible D gene (6 bases). Per the germline V gene, CDR1 is MGHDK and CDR2 is SYGVNS. The CDR3 sequence is 15 residues long. V was cut by 2 bases and J by 5 bases, with 13 bases left in between. Written as DNA, the CDR3 is TGTGCCAGCAGTGAAAGCGGGGGCGGGTATCAGCCCCAGCATTTT. Its translation is CASSESGGGYQPQHF. Supplemented by reference TRBV25-1 and TRBJ1-5, the full variable domain reads EADIYQTPRYLVIGTGKKITLECSQTMGHDKMYWYQQDPGMELHLIHYSYGVNSTEKGDLSSESTVSRIRTEHFPLTLESARPSHTSQYLCASSESGGGYQPQHFGDGTRLSIL.

This clone came up a few times. The chain uses TRBV19 and TRBJ1-6; perhaps TRBD1 as D (5 bases). Trimming cost V 6 bases and J 9 bases, with 15 bases left between them. Germline CDR1 is LNHDA and CDR2 is SQIVND (reference sequence). This CDR3 spans 14 amino acids. The CDR3 sequence: CASRKQGKGSPLHF. CDR3 DNA: TGTGCCAGTAGGAAGCAGGGTAAGGGTTCACCCCTCCACTTT.

The gene calls are TRBV21-1 and TRBJ1-4. TRBV21-1 is annotated as a pseudogene. This CDR3 is built from 14 residues. The CDR3 coding sequence is TGTGCCAGCAGCGCACGAAGGGCCAATGAAAAACTGTTTTTT. Protein: CASSARRANEKLFF.

Only one count was recorded for this clone. The rearrangement joins TRBV19 to TRBJ2-2; 12 bases line up with TRBD1. The CDR3 is 15 amino acids. V was pared by 4 bases and J by 6 bases, with 3 bases of the junction left unmatched. Germline loops: CDR1 LNHDA, CDR2 SQIVND (reference sequence). The CDR3 region has the DNA TGTGCCAGTAGTAGGGGACAGGGGGCGTCCGGGGAGCTGTTTTTT. Its protein product is CASSRGQGASGELFF.

This clone was counted only a few times. CDR3: CASSQGAGGETGELFF. The CDR3 DNA follows: TGCGCCAGCAGCCAAGGAGCGGGGGGCGAGACCGGGGAGCTGTTTTTT. The chain has TRBV4-3 and TRBJ2-2, with TRBD2 matching over 9 bases. The length of the CDR3 is 16 residues. Germline trimming cut 1 base from V and 5 bases from J; bases unmatched to any gene: 5. Germline CDR1 reads LGHNA; CDR2 reads YSLEER.

The chain recombines TRBV6-6 with TRBJ2-1; D perhaps matches TRBD2 (5 bases). The CDR3 is 13 amino acids. Trimming shortened V by 2 bases and J by 8 bases, and 10 bases separated the two germline ends. Germline CDR1 is MNHNY and CDR2 is SVGAGI (reference sequence). The CDR3 region is CASSYPPGDEQFF. CDR3 DNA sequence: TGTGCCAGCAGTTACCCCCCCGGGGATGAGCAGTTCTTC.

The J gene is TRBJ2-7, the V gene TRBV27; no firm D call. Germline assignment: CDR1 MNHEY and CDR2 SMNVEV (reference sequence). This CDR3 contains 14 residues. Trimming took off 0 bases at V and 4 bases at J, with 10 bases between the two ends. Here the CDR3 DNA reads TGTGCCAGCAGTTTATCGAATTCTGTTTACGAGCAGTACTTC. This sequence encodes CASSLSNSVYEQYF.